Shown below are 25 T cell receptor beta chains from a single sample sequenced in a study of monozygotic twins with inflammatory bowel disease. After re-calling the 5' RACE reads, TCRdb lists one entry per CDR3 protein, DNA absent. This sample's table reports about 300,000 distinct CDR3 sequences. The sequenced material came from blood. The source of these receptors is a human donor with ulcerative colitis or Crohn's disease, or a healthy co-twin of an affected twin (not recorded which).

The chain carries TRBV10-3 and TRBJ2-7; absent DNA, TCRdb's TRBD1 call cannot be checked. The CDR3 is made up of 16 amino acids. Germline V CDR1 and CDR2: ENHRY, SYGVKD. CDR3 loop: CAISESRQGGSYEQYF.

The CDR3 protein is CASSYGPGRMNTEAFF. This chain connects TRBV11-2 to TRBJ1-1; TCRdb proposes TRBD1, but this gene call is untestable without DNA. This CDR3 is built from 16 residues. The germline gives CDR1 SGHAT, CDR2 FQNNGV.

The genes are TRBV4-3 and TRBJ2-7. The CDR3 is made up of 15 amino acids. Per germline, CDR1 LGHNA and CDR2 YSLEER. CDR3 sequence reads: CASSQDHAGTYEQYF.

This chain links TRBV12-3 or TRBV12-4 with TRBJ2-3; the TCRdb call, TRBD2, lacks DNA for checking. There are 15 residues in the CDR3. The CDR3 loop reads CASSLSSGRTDTQYF.

V and J are TRBV2 and TRBJ1-1. This CDR3 has 13 amino acids. Germline V gives CDR1 SNHLY, CDR2 FYNNEI. The CDR3 sequence: CASSEQGFTEAFF.

The V gene is TRBV19, the J gene TRBJ2-4; no DNA is available, so the TRBD1 call from TCRdb remains unchecked. Per the germline V gene, CDR1 is LNHDA and CDR2 is SQIVND (reference sequence). The CDR3 is 21 amino acids. This CDR3 is CASIPTKTPGGAYLAKNIQYF.

This chain uses TRBV7-9 with TRBJ2-1. The germline gives CDR1 SEHNR, CDR2 FQNEAQ (reference sequence). The CDR3 sequence is 16 residues long. The CDR3 loop reads CASSLVVGGPYNEQFF.

The rearrangement uses TRBV7-6 and TRBJ1-1; TCRdb selects TRBD1, and the lack of DNA leaves this call unchecked. Germline CDR1 SGHVS, CDR2 FNYEAQ. The CDR3 loop spans 15 amino acids. CDR3 residues: CASSLDPGLNTEAFF.

The chain combines TRBV24-1 with TRBJ2-5; TCRdb's assignment of TRBD1 cannot be checked, as there is no DNA. The CDR3 is 13 amino acids. CDR1 and CDR2 from the germline V gene are KGHDR and SFDVKD. CDR3 sequence reads: CATAGTAQETQYF.

The V and J genes are TRBV5-4 and TRBJ2-5; TCRdb lists TRBD1, though no DNA is available to test this call. The CDR3 loop spans 15 amino acids. Germline V gives CDR1 SGHNT, CDR2 YYREEE (reference sequence). CDR3: CASSNLTRGRETQYF.

This chain uses TRBV20-1 with TRBJ2-1; TCRdb selects TRBD2, and the lack of DNA leaves this call unchecked. The CDR3 contains 16 residues. Germline V lookup: CDR1 DFQATT, CDR2 SNEGSKA (reference sequence). CDR3 region: CSASTRLQRPYNEQFF.

The chain joins TRBV20-1 to TRBJ1-2. The CDR3 is 12 amino acids. Per germline, CDR1 DFQATT and CDR2 SNEGSKA (reference sequence). The CDR3 here is CSAREGYYGYTF.

V usage is TRBV5-1 and J usage is TRBJ2-1. Germline loops: CDR1 SGHRS, CDR2 YFSETQ. This CDR3 has 13 residues. The CDR3: CASSLGSYNEQFF. The full variable domain, its missing parts supplied by reference TRBV5-1 and TRBJ2-1, is KAGVTQTPRYLIKTRGQQVTLSCSPISGHRSVSWYQQTPGQGLQFLFEYFSETQRNKGNFPGRFSGRQFSNSRSEMNVSTLELGDSALYLCASSLGSYNEQFFGPGTRLTVL.

The rearrangement uses TRBV20-1 and TRBJ1-1. CDR1 is DFQATT, CDR2 SNEGSKA, per germline (reference sequence). There are 13 residues in the CDR3. CDR3 sequence: CSAGLGTHTEAFF.

The chain couples TRBV24-1 to TRBJ2-2; TCRdb designates TRBD1, a call that cannot be tested without DNA. CDR1 is KGHDR and CDR2 is SFDVKD in the germline V gene. This CDR3 region has 12 residues. CDR3 sequence: CATSQGTGELFF.

The CDR3 sequence: CASRPQGRSEKLFF. The rearrangement uses TRBV3-1 and TRBJ1-4; TCRdb proposes TRBD1, but this gene call is untestable without DNA. The length of the CDR3 is 14 residues. CDR1 and CDR2 from the germline V gene are LGHDT and YNNKEL (reference sequence).

This chain joins TRBV18 and TRBJ2-7; TCRdb reports TRBD2, a call that lacks DNA to check it against. Germline loops: CDR1 KGHSH, CDR2 LQKENI. The CDR3 spans 14 residues. CDR3 protein: CASSRDYGSYEQYF. Drawing the rest from reference TRBV18 and TRBJ2-7, the complete variable domain is NAGVMQNPRHLVRRRGQEARLRCSPMKGHSHVYWYRQLPEEGLKFMVYLQKENIIDESGMPKERFSAEFPKEGPSILRIQQVVRGDSAAYFCASSRDYGSYEQYFGPGTRLTVT.

The rearrangement joins TRBV12-3 or TRBV12-4 to TRBJ1-1. This CDR3 has 12 residues. The CDR3 loop is CASSLWRPEAFF.

The V and J genes are TRBV6-5 and TRBJ2-5; the TCRdb call, TRBD2, lacks DNA for checking. The germline V gene encodes CDR1 MNHEY and CDR2 SVGAGI. There are 16 residues in the CDR3. The CDR3 region is CASSYSGTSGAETQYF.

J is TRBJ2-7 and V is TRBV20-1; without DNA, the TCRdb call of TRBD1 cannot be checked. In germline, CDR1 is DFQATT, CDR2 SNEGSKA (reference sequence). This CDR3 is built from 14 residues. This chain's CDR3 is CSAGDREPNYEQYF.

The V call is TRBV24-1, the J call TRBJ2-3; TCRdb selects TRBD1, and the lack of DNA leaves this call unchecked. This CDR3 has 15 amino acids. Germline V gene data show CDR1 as KGHDR and CDR2 as SFDVKD. The CDR3 is CATSDPDPWKDTQYF.

This sequence joins TRBV7-8 and TRBJ2-1; the TCRdb call, TRBD2, lacks DNA for checking. Looked up from germline, CDR1 is SGHVS and CDR2 is FQNEAQ. The CDR3 consists of 16 residues. Here the CDR3 reads CASSPWSGGGYNEQFF.

The chain carries TRBV21-1 and TRBJ2-5; without DNA, the TCRdb call of TRBD1 cannot be checked. TRBV21-1 is labeled a pseudogene. The length of the CDR3 is 16 residues. The CDR3 sequence is CASSKAAPEAQETQYF.

The rearrangement joins TRBV7-2 to TRBJ2-5; without DNA, the TCRdb call of TRBD1 cannot be checked. Looked up from germline, CDR1 is SGHTA and CDR2 is FQGNSA. The CDR3 is 16 amino acids. This CDR3 reads CASSPRGVPGQETQYF.

The V gene is TRBV19, the J gene TRBJ1-2. Germline V lookup: CDR1 LNHDA, CDR2 SQIVND (reference sequence). The CDR3 consists of 15 residues. The chain's CDR3 is CASSTTLTAPHGYTF. Based on the CDR3 plus reference TRBV19 and TRBJ1-2, the full variable domain is DGGITQSPKYLFRKEGQNVTLSCEQNLNHDAMYWYRQDPGQGLRLIYYSQIVNDFQKGDIAEGYSVSREKKESFPLTVTSAQKNPTAFYLCASSTTLTAPHGYTFGSGTRLTVV.